Below are 5 T cell receptor beta chains sequenced from a single sample in a study of T cells after yellow fever vaccination. TCRdb reprocessed the 5' RACE reads via MiXCR and lists one record per CDR3 protein. Of some 500,000 distinct CDR3 sequences in the sample, roughly 13% were seen once. This sample comprised PBMCs, obtained on the day of the yellow fever booster vaccination. The source of these receptors is a man aged 30 to 39 who received the YFV17D yellow fever vaccine.

The J gene is TRBJ2-2, the V gene TRBV7-2; D gene ambiguous. Germline CDR1 reads SGHTA; CDR2 reads FQGNSA. V lost 1 base and J 5 bases, leaving 8 bases between the germline ends. The CDR3 sequence is 14 residues long. The CDR3 DNA follows: TGTGCCAGCAGCTTAGGTTATCGAACCGGGGAGCTGTTTTTT. Protein sequence: CASSLGYRTGELFF.

This clonotype has just a few counts. The V gene is TRBV20-1, the J gene TRBJ2-2, with no clear D. This CDR3 is 11 amino acids long. V dropped 2 bases and J dropped 5 bases, with 3 bases sitting between them. Germline V CDR1 and CDR2: DFQATT, SNEGSKA (reference sequence). Here the CDR3 reads CSARWTGELFF. In DNA, the CDR3 is TGCAGTGCTAGATGGACCGGGGAGCTGTTTTTT.

This rearrangement joins TRBV10-3 to TRBJ2-2, with TRBD2 identical over 8 bases. Per germline, CDR1 ENHRY and CDR2 SYGVKD. V lost 10 bases to trimming and J lost 0 bases; unmatched junction nucleotides: 4. The CDR3 contains 14 residues. The CDR3 coding sequence is TGTGCCAGCAAGCGGGAGCCGAACACCGGGGAGCTGTTTTTT. Its protein product is CASKREPNTGELFF.

The V gene is TRBV7-2, the J gene TRBJ2-1; TRBD2 matches at 9 bases. Germline assignment: CDR1 SGHTA and CDR2 FQGNSA. With 5 bases clipped from V and 7 bases from J, the junction kept 12 bases outside the gene matches. This CDR3 has 16 residues. CDR3 protein: CASSQGGSGRINEQFF. The CDR3 DNA is TGTGCCAGCAGCCAGGGGGGTAGCGGGAGAATAAATGAGCAGTTCTTC.

This sequence joins TRBV19 and TRBJ2-2; D gene unclear. V was pared by 6 bases and J by 0 bases, with 5 bases between. The length of the CDR3 is 13 residues. The germline gives CDR1 LNHDA, CDR2 SQIVND (reference sequence). CDR3 region: CASRTPNTGELFF. Written as DNA, the CDR3 is TGTGCCAGTAGGACCCCGAACACCGGGGAGCTGTTTTTT.